These T cell receptor beta chains were read from a single sample in a study of identical twins. TCRdb independently ran MiXCR on the 5' RACE reads; one entry per CDR3 protein. The sample consists of under 250,000 distinct CDR3 sequences, about 13% of them appearing once. These same records also appear under a second study, on yellow fever vaccine responses in identical twins.

Material: memory (CD45RO+) T cells sorted from blood. Receptors were obtained from a woman between 18 and 29 years old in good health. Each CDR3 is given with its conserved first and last residue. D genes are given only for firm matches. Clone size is given for some rows only: seen once, a few or many times, or a class if the clone is expanded.

v_gene: TRBV24-1
abundance: NA
j_gene: TRBJ2-2
d_gene: NA
CDR3nt: TGTGCCACCAGTGAAGGAGGGCAGGGCCCGAACACCGGGGAGCTGTTTTTT
CDR3aa: CATSEGGQGPNTGELFF

v_gene: TRBV7-9
abundance: many
j_gene: TRBJ2-7
d_gene: NA
CDR3nt: TGTGCCAGCAGCCGACAGGAGGCCTACGAGCAGTACTTC
CDR3aa: CASSRQEAYEQYF

v_gene: TRBV20-1
abundance: few
j_gene: TRBJ2-3
d_gene: NA
CDR3nt: TGCAGTGCTACCCACATGGCGGAGAGATTCACAGATACGCAGTATTTT
CDR3aa: CSATHMAERFTDTQYF

v_gene: TRBV6-4
abundance: many
j_gene: TRBJ1-6
d_gene: NA
CDR3nt: TGTGCCAGCAGTTCAAAAGGGGGTGAATCACCCCTCCACTTT
CDR3aa: CASSSKGGESPLHF

v_gene: TRBV6-6
abundance: many
j_gene: TRBJ1-5
d_gene: TRBD1
CDR3nt: TGTGCCAGCACCCCCAAAGGACAGGGGGCCCTTGATCAGCCCCAGCATTTT
CDR3aa: CASTPKGQGALDQPQHF

v_gene: TRBV28
abundance: NA
j_gene: TRBJ1-6
d_gene: NA
CDR3nt: TGTGCCAGCAGCTCGGGGGAGTTTAATTCACCCCTCCACTTT
CDR3aa: CASSSGEFNSPLHF

v_gene: TRBV10-3
abundance: NA
j_gene: TRBJ1-4
d_gene: NA
CDR3nt: TGTGCCATCAGTGAGACGACCGCAACTAATGAAAAACTGTTTTTT
CDR3aa: CAISETTATNEKLFF

v_gene: TRBV7-9
abundance: few
j_gene: TRBJ2-7
d_gene: NA
CDR3nt: TGTGCCAGCAGCTTATGGTCAGACTACGAGCAGTACTTC
CDR3aa: CASSLWSDYEQYF

v_gene: TRBV7-2
abundance: few
j_gene: TRBJ2-5
d_gene: NA
CDR3nt: TGTGCCAGCAGCTTAAGCGGAAAAGAGACCCAGTACTTC
CDR3aa: CASSLSGKETQYF

v_gene: TRBV5-1
abundance: few
j_gene: TRBJ2-7
d_gene: NA
CDR3nt: TGCGCCAGCAGCTGGAGGGGGGTGCCCTACGAGCAGTACTTC
CDR3aa: CASSWRGVPYEQYF

v_gene: TRBV7-9
abundance: NA
j_gene: TRBJ1-4
d_gene: NA
CDR3nt: TGTGCCAGCAGCCTTACTGGGGGGGCGATTTCTGAAAAACTGTTTTTT
CDR3aa: CASSLTGGAISEKLFF

v_gene: TRBV20-1
abundance: NA
j_gene: TRBJ2-1
d_gene: NA
CDR3nt: TGCAGTGCTAGGGCCCCCACAGGGATAGCCGTCCATGAGCAGTTCTTC
CDR3aa: CSARAPTGIAVHEQFF

v_gene: TRBV5-5
abundance: NA
j_gene: TRBJ2-1
d_gene: TRBD1
CDR3nt: TGTGCCAGCAGCTCGGGACAGGGCTTCATTATGACGAATGAGCAGTTCTTC
CDR3aa: CASSSGQGFIMTNEQFF